The 28 T cell receptor beta chains below were found in one sample sequenced in a study of T cells in women clearing cervical HPV infection. Using immunoSEQ multiplex PCR, the repertoire was profiled, and TCRdb retains in-frame clones only, with some absent. The sample features around 18,000 clones, with roughly a tenth in its top ten. The specimen sequenced was blood buffy coat. These receptors originate from a woman aged 18-70 years with a cervical HPV16 infection that either progressed to CIN3+ or cleared (not recorded which).

About this clone itself: The CDR3 is cut off 3 residues early in the read; its end comes from the germline J gene. The chain joins TRBV2 to TRBJ1-1; weak D call: TRBD1 (6 bases). This CDR3 region has 14 residues. The germline V gene has CDR1 SNHLY and CDR2 FYNNEI. With 7 bases removed from V and 1 base from J, the gap between germline ends came to 13 bases. The CDR3: CASTALTGNTEAFF. The sequenced part of the CDR3 DNA is TGTGCCAGCACCGCTCTGACAGGGAACACTGAA.

In the case of this clone: The CDR3 end falls 3 residues outside the read, so it is completed with the germline J gene. This sequence joins TRBV6-1 and TRBJ1-2; D might be TRBD1 (6 bases). CDR3 length equals 18 residues. The germline V gene encodes CDR1 MNHNS and CDR2 SASEGT. The part of the CDR3 DNA that was read is TGTGCCAGCAGTGAAGCGAAAGGGGGGGTCATATCCTACAATGAC. Translated: CASSEAKGGVISYND. From start to end, the CDR3 is CASSEAKGGVISYNDYTF.

As to this clone: At one end, the junction sequence differs from germline, possibly due to a read error. With the read ending 3 residues before the CDR3 end, the germline J gene is used to fill in that end. This rearrangement joins TRBV19 to TRBJ1-1; D possibly corresponds to TRBD1 (6 bases). Germline V gene data show CDR1 as LNHDA and CDR2 as SQIVND (reference sequence). There are 13 residues in the CDR3. Incomplete CDR3 DNA: TGTGCCGGTAGGTGGGAGGGGGTAGGTGAA. Protein sequence: CAGRWEGVGE. The whole CDR3 region reads CAGRWEGVGEAFF.

Details on this clone: With the read ending 3 residues before the CDR3 end, the germline J gene is used to fill in that end. This chain links TRBV5-5 with TRBJ1-6; D uncertain. The CDR3 runs to 14 residues. The germline CDR1 and CDR2 sequences are SGHKS and YYEKEE (reference sequence). V lost 0 bases, J lost 10 bases, and 11 bases lay in between. CDR3 sequence: CASSLEGLSSPLHF. Incomplete CDR3 DNA: TGTGCCAGCAGCTTGGAAGGCCTCTCGTCACCC.

To note about this clone: The sample contains more than one DNA sequence encoding this CDR3. CDR3 bases read: TGCAGTGCTAGACCCTCCTCCGACTATGGC. It codes for CSARPSSDYG. Given in full, the CDR3 is CSARPSSDYGYTF. The chain recombines TRBV20-1 with TRBJ1-2, with D uncertain. With the read ending 3 residues before the CDR3 end, the germline J gene is used to fill in that end. CDR1 and CDR2 from the germline V gene are DFQATT and SNEGSKA (reference sequence). There are 13 residues in the CDR3. The V gene lost 2 bases and the J gene lost 3 bases, with 10 bases spanning the gap.

On this clone itself: The observed sequence ends 3 residues before the CDR3 terminus, with the missing tail filled in from the germline J gene. The chain employs TRBV5-1 and TRBJ2-3; a weak D match, TRBD1 (6 bases). Germline V gives CDR1 SGHRS, CDR2 YFSETQ. The CDR3 contains 15 residues. Trimming took off 4 bases at V and 1 base at J, with 13 bases between the two ends. The CDR3: CASSLGTMGTDTQYF. The sequenced CDR3 bases are TGCGCCAGCAGCCTCGGGACAATGGGCACAGATACG.

For this clone: The read ends 3 residues early relative to the CDR3; the germline J gene fills the gap. V and J are TRBV11-3 and TRBJ2-2; no clear D. The germline gives CDR1 SGHNT, CDR2 YENEEA. V lost 5 bases to trimming and J lost 6 bases, with 10 bases between them. The CDR3 contains 13 residues. CDR3 residues: CASSRAVSGELFF. CDR3 bases read: TGTGCCAGCAGCAGGGCCGTTTCCGGGGAG. The variable domain in full, with the rest retrieved from reference TRBV11-3 and TRBJ2-2, is EAGVVQSPRYKIIEKKQPVAFWCNPISGHNTLYWYLQNLGQGPELLIRYENEEAVDDSQLPKDRFSAERLKGVDSTLKIQPAELGDSAVYLCASSRAVSGELFFGEGSRLTVL.

Of note for this clone: The read ends 3 residues before the CDR3 terminus; that terminus is restored from the germline J gene. The chain couples TRBV7-3 to TRBJ2-3; D may match TRBD1 or TRBD2 (6 bases each). Germline V gene sequence: CDR1 SGHTA, CDR2 FQGTGA. This CDR3 is 14 amino acids long. V lost 5 bases, J lost 4 bases, and 13 bases lay in between. The covered CDR3 bases are TGTGCCAGCAGCCTACAGGGAGGCCCAGATACG. This encodes CASSLQGGPDT. From start to end, the CDR3 is CASSLQGGPDTQYF.

In the case of this clone: The read ends 3 residues before the CDR3 terminus; that terminus is restored from the germline J gene. The chain has TRBV6-2 or TRBV6-3 and TRBJ2-4; D might be TRBD1 (6 bases). From germline, CDR1 is MNHEY and CDR2 SVGEGT. The germline V and J ends were trimmed by 5 bases and 2 bases, with 13 bases remaining between them. The CDR3 sequence is 15 residues long. The CDR3 loop reads CASSTQGITKNIQYF. The covered CDR3 bases are TGTGCCAGCAGTACTCAGGGGATAACCAAAAACATT.

According to its frequency, this clone is large (0.1 to 1%). The read ends 3 residues before the CDR3 terminus; that terminus is restored from the germline J gene. The chain is built from TRBV5-1 and TRBJ1-6; D is perhaps TRBD1 (5 bases). Trimming pared 4 bases from V and 4 bases from J, leaving 9 bases between. Germline CDR1 and CDR2: SGHRS and YFSETQ. The CDR3 sequence is 14 residues long. CDR3 bases read: TGCGCCAGCAGCCCCGGGGGGTATAATTCACCC. Amino acids: CASSPGGYNSP. The whole CDR3 protein is CASSPGGYNSPLHF.

About this clone itself: Read data end 3 residues before the CDR3 end; the end is taken from the germline J gene. The chain uses TRBV7-2 and TRBJ2-3, with 10 nucleotides matching TRBD2. CDR1 and CDR2 (germline): SGHTA, FQGNSA. There are 15 residues in the CDR3. The J segment lost 6 bases and the V segment lost 1 base, leaving 4 bases of the junction unmatched. CDR3 sequence reads: CASSLVAGGMDTQYF. The sequenced CDR3 bases are TGTGCCAGCAGCTTAGTAGCGGGGGGCATGGATACG.

Regarding this clone: The CDR3 end falls 3 residues outside the read, so it is completed with the germline J gene. The V and J genes are TRBV27 and TRBJ2-1; 8 nucleotides align to TRBD1. This CDR3 has 13 residues. Trimming at V came to 10 bases and at J to 8 bases, leaving 10 bases not matched to a gene. Germline V gene lookup returns CDR1 MNHEY and CDR2 SMNVEV (reference sequence). The CDR3: CATGTGGWDEQFF. The CDR3 DNA, read in part, is TGTGCCACCGGTACAGGGGGTTGGGATGAG.

On this clone itself: The read terminates 3 residues ahead of where the CDR3 ends, so the germline J gene completes it. V usage is TRBV7-8 and J usage is TRBJ2-3, with a possible D match to TRBD1 (5 bases). Germline V gives CDR1 SGHVS, CDR2 FQNEAQ. The CDR3 is 12 amino acids. The sequenced CDR3 bases are TGTGCCAGCAGCTTAACAGGCCTCCCG. Protein product: CASSLTGLP. The whole CDR3 sequence reads CASSLTGLPQYF.

As for this clone: With the read ending 3 residues before the CDR3 end, the germline J gene is used to fill in that end. The V and J genes are TRBV7-2 and TRBJ1-2; D remains ambiguous. This CDR3 is built from 15 residues. CDR1 SGHTA and CDR2 FQGNSA come from the germline V gene. The CDR3: CASTYGASGNYDYTF. Incomplete CDR3 DNA: TGTGCCAGCACCTATGGAGCTAGCGGAAACTACGAC.

Regarding this clone: The read ends 3 residues shy of where the CDR3 ends; the end is completed using the germline J gene. The genes are TRBV2 and TRBJ2-7; 7 nucleotides agree with TRBD1. Germline trimming cut 8 bases from V and 3 bases from J; bases unmatched to any gene: 4. CDR1 and CDR2 from the germline V gene are SNHLY and FYNNEI. The CDR3 sequence is 12 residues long. The CDR3 DNA, read in part, is TGTGCCAGCGGGGGACAGCTCTACGAG. Protein sequence: CASGGQLYE. The full CDR3 protein reads CASGGQLYEQYF.

In regard to this clone: The CDR3 end falls 3 residues outside the read, so it is completed with the germline J gene. The genes are TRBV7-3 and TRBJ1-2, with a tentative D call TRBD1 (5 bases). CDR3 size: 14 residues. Looked up from germline, CDR1 is SGHTA and CDR2 is FQGTGA. The CDR3 reads CASSLLGDADTYTF. The part of the CDR3 DNA that was read is TGTGCCAGCAGCTTATTAGGGGATGCAGATACC.

As for this clone: The read gets to within 3 residues of the CDR3 end, and the germline J gene fills in the rest. The rearrangement uses TRBV19 and TRBJ2-3; TRBD2 is a possible D gene (5 bases). This CDR3 is 16 amino acids long. Germline CDR1 LNHDA, CDR2 SQIVND (reference sequence). Partial CDR3 DNA: TGTGCCAGTAGGCGAGCGGCCTCACCCAAGGGAGAGACG. Encoded protein: CASRRAASPKGET. From start to end, the CDR3 is CASRRAASPKGETQYF.

Regarding this clone: The CDR3 extends 3 residues past the end of the read, so its final part is completed from the germline J gene. J is TRBJ2-2 and V is TRBV24-1; D remains unclear. Trimming took off 5 bases at V and 1 base at J, with 7 bases between the two ends. The V gene's germline CDR1 is KGHDR and CDR2 SFDVKD. This CDR3 contains 14 residues. CDR3 DNA (partial): TGTGCCACCAGTGCGTCTTTGAACACCGGGGAG. Protein: CATSASLNTGE. The entire CDR3 protein reads CATSASLNTGELFF.

Comment on this clone: Read coverage stops 3 residues before the CDR3 terminus; the germline J gene supplies the remainder. The chain is built from TRBV7-9 and TRBJ2-2; a weak D match, TRBD2 (5 bases). Germline V lookup: CDR1 SEHNR, CDR2 FQNEAQ (reference sequence). The CDR3 length is 14 residues. The sequenced part of the CDR3 DNA is TGTGCCAGCAGTTTCACGACGGGGAATTCACCG. This encodes CASSFTTGNSP. The complete CDR3 sequence is CASSFTTGNSPLFF.

On this clone itself: This same CDR3 is encoded by further DNA sequences in the sample. The DNA read from the CDR3 is TGTGCCAGCAGCTTAAGGGACAGGGGTGATGGC. This gives the protein CASSLRDRGDG. The whole CDR3 sequence reads CASSLRDRGDGYTF. V usage is TRBV7-2 and J usage is TRBJ1-2; TRBD1 aligns across 10 bases. The read is 3 residues too short to cover the CDR3 end, so that end is filled in from the germline J gene. The CDR3 loop spans 14 amino acids. Per the germline V gene, CDR1 is SGHTA and CDR2 is FQGNSA. With 2 bases clipped from V and 6 bases from J, the junction kept 3 bases outside the gene matches.

A note on this clone: With the read ending 3 residues before the CDR3 end, the germline J gene is used to fill in that end. The chain has TRBV19 and TRBJ2-3, with 8 positions matching TRBD2. Trimming at V came to 10 bases and at J to 5 bases, leaving 11 bases not matched to a gene. Germline V gene data show CDR1 as LNHDA and CDR2 as SQIVND (reference sequence). The CDR3 is 14 residues long. The CDR3 is CATIAGGGLDTQYF. The sequenced part of the CDR3 DNA is TGTGCCACTATCGCCGGGGGGGGCCTAGATACG.

In regard to this clone: The read stops 3 residues short of the end of the CDR3; the missing end is completed from the germline J gene. This chain links TRBV7-2 with TRBJ1-1; D call uncertain. Germline CDR1 and CDR2: SGHTA and FQGNSA. The CDR3 loop spans 13 amino acids. Trimming took 2 bases from V and 0 from J, leaving 4 bases between them. CDR3 DNA (partial): TGTGCCAGCAGCTTACGTATGAACACTGAA. Translation: CASSLRMNTE. The whole CDR3 protein is CASSLRMNTEAFF.

Note on this clone: The CDR3 goes on 3 residues after the read ends, and that part is filled in from the germline J gene. This rearrangement joins TRBV7-8 to TRBJ2-7; D unresolved. Per the germline V gene, CDR1 is SGHVS and CDR2 is FQNEAQ. CDR3 length equals 14 residues. V was cut by 1 base and J by 0 bases, with 7 bases left in between. CDR3 bases read: TGTGCCAGCAGCTTAGTTCCGGGCTCCTACGAG. Amino acids: CASSLVPGSYE. In full, the CDR3 reads CASSLVPGSYEQYF.

As concerns this clone: The read comes to an end 3 residues before the CDR3 does, leaving the germline J gene to fill in the end. V and J are TRBV7-8 and TRBJ2-7; 13 positions agree with TRBD2. CDR1 SGHVS and CDR2 FQNEAQ come from the germline V gene. The CDR3 is 17 amino acids. After removal of 5 bases from V and 2 bases from J, the junction contained 9 bases not matched to a gene. The sequenced part of the CDR3 DNA is TGTGCCAGCAGCCCTGATGCCGGGACTAGCGGGACCTACGAG. It is translated as CASSPDAGTSGTYE. The full CDR3 protein reads CASSPDAGTSGTYEQYF.

In regard to this clone: The read gets to within 3 residues of the CDR3 end, and the germline J gene fills in the rest. The chain recombines TRBV7-9 with TRBJ1-4; possible D gene TRBD1, 6 bases. Germline loops: CDR1 SEHNR, CDR2 FQNEAQ (reference sequence). This CDR3 is 15 amino acids long. V shed 5 bases and J shed 3 bases, with 13 bases lying between them. The sequenced CDR3 bases are TGTGCCAGCAGCGAAACAGGGTACCCTAATGAAAAA. It specifies CASSETGYPNEK. The complete CDR3 reads CASSETGYPNEKLFF.

Worth noting for this clone: The sequenced fragment ends 3 residues before the CDR3 boundary, so the rest is inferred from the germline J gene. The chain couples TRBV2 to TRBJ1-6, with D perhaps TRBD1 (5 bases). V was shortened by 5 bases and J by 4 bases, with 9 bases between the two germline ends. The CDR3 contains 14 residues. Germline loops: CDR1 SNHLY, CDR2 FYNNEI. The CDR3 spells CASSQGRYNSPLHF. CDR3 bases read: TGTGCCAGCAGTCAGGGCCGATATAATTCACCC.

To note about this clone: Read coverage stops 3 residues before the CDR3 terminus; the germline J gene supplies the remainder. This sequence joins TRBV5-1 and TRBJ2-2; D not certain. Per the germline V gene, CDR1 is SGHRS and CDR2 is YFSETQ. Between the trimmed V and J ends, which lost 0 bases and 1 base, there was a span of 4 bases. This CDR3 has 14 residues. The DNA read from the CDR3 is TGCGCCAGCAGCTTGGGACAGAACACCGGGGAG. Protein sequence: CASSLGQNTGE. The full CDR3 protein is CASSLGQNTGELFF. The complete variable domain, with remaining parts taken from reference TRBV5-1 and TRBJ2-2, reads KAGVTQTPRYLIKTRGQQVTLSCSPISGHRSVSWYQQTPGQGLQFLFEYFSETQRNKGNFPGRFSGRQFSNSRSEMNVSTLELGDSALYLCASSLGQNTGELFFGEGSRLTVL.

Regarding this clone: The read stops 3 residues short of the end of the CDR3; the missing end is completed from the germline J gene. This chain joins TRBV28 and TRBJ2-7; 9 nucleotides align to TRBD2. This CDR3 comprises 15 residues. Per germline, CDR1 MDHEN and CDR2 SYDVKM. J gave up 1 base and V 2 bases, and 3 bases lay outside the gene matches. The CDR3 reads CASSLASGVSYEQYF. CDR3 DNA (partial): TGTGCCAGCAGTTTAGCTAGCGGGGTTTCCTACGAG.